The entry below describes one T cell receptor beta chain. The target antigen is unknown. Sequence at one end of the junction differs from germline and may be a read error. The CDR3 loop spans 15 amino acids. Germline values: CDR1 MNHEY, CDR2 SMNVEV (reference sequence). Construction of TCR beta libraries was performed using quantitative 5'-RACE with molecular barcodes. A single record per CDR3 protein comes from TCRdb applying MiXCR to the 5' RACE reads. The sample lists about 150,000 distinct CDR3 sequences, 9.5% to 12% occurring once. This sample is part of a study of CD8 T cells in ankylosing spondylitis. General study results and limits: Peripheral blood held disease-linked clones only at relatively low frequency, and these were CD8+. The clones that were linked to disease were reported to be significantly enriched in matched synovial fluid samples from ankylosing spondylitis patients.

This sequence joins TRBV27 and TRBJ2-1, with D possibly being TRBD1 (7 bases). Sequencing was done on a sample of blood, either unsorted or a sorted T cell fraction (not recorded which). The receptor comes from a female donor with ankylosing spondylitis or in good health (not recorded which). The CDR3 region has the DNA TGTGCCAGCAGTCTAACTAGCAGGGGGAACAATGAGCAGTTCTTT. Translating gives CASSLTSRGNNEQFF.